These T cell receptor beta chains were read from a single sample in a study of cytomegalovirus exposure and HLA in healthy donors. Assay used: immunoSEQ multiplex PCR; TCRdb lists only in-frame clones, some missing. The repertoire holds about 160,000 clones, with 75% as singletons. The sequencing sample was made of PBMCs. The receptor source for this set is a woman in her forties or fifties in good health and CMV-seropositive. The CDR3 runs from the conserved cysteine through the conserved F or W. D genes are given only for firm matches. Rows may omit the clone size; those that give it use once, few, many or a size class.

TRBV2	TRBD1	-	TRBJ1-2	CASSAGDRGNGYTF	TGTGCCAGCAGTGCCGGGGACAGAGGAAACGGCTACACCTTC
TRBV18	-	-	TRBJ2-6	CASSLPPGAGANVLTF	TGTGCCAGCTCACTCCCTCCCGGGGCTGGGGCCAACGTCCTGACTTTC
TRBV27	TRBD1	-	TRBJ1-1	CASSPHGQGNTEAFF	TGTGCCAGCAGTCCGCACGGACAGGGTAACACTGAAGCTTTCTTT
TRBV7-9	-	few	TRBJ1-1	CASSSTWGGSWTEAFF	TGTGCCAGCAGCTCTACTTGGGGGGGTTCCTGGACTGAAGCTTTCTTT
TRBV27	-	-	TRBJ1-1	CASSPYAGGPAEAFF	TGTGCCAGCAGTCCATATGCGGGGGGGCCTGCTGAAGCTTTCTTT
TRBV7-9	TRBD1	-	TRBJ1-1	CASSLGQGVFLNTEAFF	TGTGCCAGCAGCTTAGGGCAGGGGGTATTTTTGAACACTGAAGCTTTCTTT
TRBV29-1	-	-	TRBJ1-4	CSVTIATNEKLFF	TGCAGCGTTACAATTGCAACTAATGAAAAACTGTTTTTT
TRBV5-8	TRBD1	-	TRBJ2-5	CASSLGTGVPLQETQYF	TGTGCCAGCAGCTTGGGGACAGGGGTCCCCCTCCAAGAGACCCAGTACTTC
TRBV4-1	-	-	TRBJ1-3	CASSPVPGNTIYF	TGCGCCAGCAGCCCAGTGCCTGGAAACACCATATATTTT
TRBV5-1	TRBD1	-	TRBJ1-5	CASTWEQGGQPQHF	TGCGCCAGCACCTGGGAACAGGGGGGACAGCCCCAGCATTTT
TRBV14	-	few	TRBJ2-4	CASSQDPGTQSGNIQYF	TGTGCCAGCAGCCAAGATCCAGGCACCCAGTCCGGAAACATTCAGTACTTC
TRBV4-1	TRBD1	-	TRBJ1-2	CASSQSTGTGGGYTF	TGCGCCAGCAGCCAATCCACGGGGACAGGAGGTGGCTACACCTTC
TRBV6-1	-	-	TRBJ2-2	CASSGGRNTGELFF	TGTGCCAGCAGCGGCGGGCGGAACACCGGGGAGCTGTTTTTT